This T cell receptor (beta chain) comes out of a study of CDR3 diversity in severe acne. Each CDR3 protein gets one entry after TCRdb re-called the PCR reads with MiXCR. The data contain about 98,000 distinct CDR3 sequences, about half of them singletons. J was trimmed by 5 bases and V by 11 bases; bases with no gene match: 10. From germline, CDR1 is MNHEY and CDR2 SVGEGT. The length of the CDR3 is 14 residues. The chain recombines TRBV6-2 or TRBV6-3 with TRBJ1-5; 9 bases fit TRBD1. Sequenced input: blood. This TCR was recovered from a male donor with acne. CDR3 amino acids: CASTSTGGYQPQHF. CDR3 sequence (DNA): TGTGCCTCCACCTCCACAGGGGGCTATCAGCCCCAGCATTTT.